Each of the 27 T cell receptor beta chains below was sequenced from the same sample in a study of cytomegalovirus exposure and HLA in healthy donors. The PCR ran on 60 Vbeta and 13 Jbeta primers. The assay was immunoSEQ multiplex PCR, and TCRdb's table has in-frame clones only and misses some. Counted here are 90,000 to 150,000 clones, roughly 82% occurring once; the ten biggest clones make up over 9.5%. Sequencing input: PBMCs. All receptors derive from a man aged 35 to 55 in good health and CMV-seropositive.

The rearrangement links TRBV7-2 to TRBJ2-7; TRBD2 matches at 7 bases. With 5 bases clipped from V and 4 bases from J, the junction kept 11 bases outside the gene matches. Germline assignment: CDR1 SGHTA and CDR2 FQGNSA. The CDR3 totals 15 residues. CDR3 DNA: TGTGCCAGCAGCAAGGCGGCTAGCGGTATATACGAGCAGTACTTC. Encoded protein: CASSKAASGIYEQYF.

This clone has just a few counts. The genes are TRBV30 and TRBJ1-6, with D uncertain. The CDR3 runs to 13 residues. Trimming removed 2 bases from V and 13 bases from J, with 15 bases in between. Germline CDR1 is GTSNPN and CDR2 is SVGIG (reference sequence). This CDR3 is CAWSKVLEAPLHF. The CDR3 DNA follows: TGTGCCTGGAGTAAGGTCCTTGAGGCGCCCCTCCACTTT.

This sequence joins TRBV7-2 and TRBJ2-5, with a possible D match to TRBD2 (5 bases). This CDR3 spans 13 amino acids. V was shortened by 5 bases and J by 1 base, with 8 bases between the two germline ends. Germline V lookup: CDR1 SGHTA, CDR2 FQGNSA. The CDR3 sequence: CASSRGSQETQYF. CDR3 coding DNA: TGTGCCAGCAGCCGAGGGAGCCAAGAGACCCAGTACTTC. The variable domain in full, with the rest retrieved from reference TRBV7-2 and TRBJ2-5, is GAGVSQSPSNKVTEKGKDVELRCDPISGHTALYWYRQSLGQGLEFLIYFQGNSAPDKSGLPSDRFSAERTGGSVSTLTIQRTQQEDSAVYLCASSRGSQETQYFGPGTRLLVL.

The CDR3 is CSVVTGLNQPQHF. For the CDR3, the DNA is TGCAGCGTTGTCACAGGCCTCAATCAGCCCCAGCATTTT. This sequence joins TRBV29-1 and TRBJ1-5; D possibly corresponds to TRBD1 (5 bases). Between the trimmed V and J ends, which lost 4 bases and 3 bases, there was a span of 10 bases. Germline V gene sequence: CDR1 SQVTM, CDR2 ANQGSEA. The CDR3 has 13 amino acids.

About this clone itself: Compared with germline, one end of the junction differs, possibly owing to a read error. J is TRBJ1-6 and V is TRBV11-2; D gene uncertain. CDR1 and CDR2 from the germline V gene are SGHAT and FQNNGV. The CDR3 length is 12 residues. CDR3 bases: TGTGCCAGCAGCTTAAACTTCAGGCCCCCCCACTTT. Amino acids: CASSLNFRPPHF. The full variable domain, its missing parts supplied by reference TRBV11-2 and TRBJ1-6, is EAGVAQSPRYKIIEKRQSVAFWCNPISGHATLYWYQQILGQGPKLLIQFQNNGVVDDSQLPKDRFSAERLKGVDSTLKIQPAKLEDSAVYLCASSLNFRPPHFGNGTRLTVT.

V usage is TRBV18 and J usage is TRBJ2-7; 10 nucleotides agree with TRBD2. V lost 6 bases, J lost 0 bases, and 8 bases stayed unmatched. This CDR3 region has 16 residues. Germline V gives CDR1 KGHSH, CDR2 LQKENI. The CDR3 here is CASSHTSGKSSYEQYF. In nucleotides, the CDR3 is TGTGCCAGCTCTCATACTAGCGGGAAGAGCTCCTACGAGCAGTACTTC.

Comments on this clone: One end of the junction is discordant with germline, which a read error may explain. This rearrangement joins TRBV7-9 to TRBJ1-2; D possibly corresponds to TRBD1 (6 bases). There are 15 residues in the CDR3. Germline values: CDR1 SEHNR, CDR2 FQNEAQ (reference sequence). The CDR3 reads CSSSLQGTINYGYTF. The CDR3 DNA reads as TGTTCCAGCAGCTTACAGGGTACCATTAACTATGGCTACACCTTC.

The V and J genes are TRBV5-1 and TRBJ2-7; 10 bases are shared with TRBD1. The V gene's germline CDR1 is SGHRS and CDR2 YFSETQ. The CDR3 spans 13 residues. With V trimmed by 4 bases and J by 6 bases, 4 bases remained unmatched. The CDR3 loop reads CASSPTGGAEQYF. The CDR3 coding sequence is TGCGCCAGCAGCCCGACAGGGGGCGCCGAGCAGTACTTC.

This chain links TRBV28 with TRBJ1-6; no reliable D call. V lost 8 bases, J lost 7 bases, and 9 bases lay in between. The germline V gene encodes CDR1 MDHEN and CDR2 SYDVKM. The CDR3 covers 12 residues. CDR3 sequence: CASGRANSPLHF. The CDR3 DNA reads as TGTGCCAGCGGGCGAGCAAATTCACCCCTCCACTTT.

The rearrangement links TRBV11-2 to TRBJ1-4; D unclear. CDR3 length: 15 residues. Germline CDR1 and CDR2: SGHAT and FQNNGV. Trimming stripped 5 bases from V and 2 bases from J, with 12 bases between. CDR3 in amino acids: CASSPSYGTNEKLFF. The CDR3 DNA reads TGTGCCAGCAGCCCCTCCTACGGGACTAATGAAAAACTGTTTTTT.

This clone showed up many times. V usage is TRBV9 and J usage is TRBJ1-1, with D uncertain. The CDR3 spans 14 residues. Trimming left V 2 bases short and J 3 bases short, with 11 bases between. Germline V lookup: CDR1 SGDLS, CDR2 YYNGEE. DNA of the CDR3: TGTGCCAGCAGCGTTGACTGGCGGGACACTGAAGCTTTCTTT. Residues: CASSVDWRDTEAFF.

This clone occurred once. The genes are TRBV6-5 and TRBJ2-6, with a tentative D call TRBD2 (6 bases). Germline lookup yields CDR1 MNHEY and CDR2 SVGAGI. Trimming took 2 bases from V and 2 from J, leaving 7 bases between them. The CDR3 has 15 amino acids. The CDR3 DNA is TGTGCCAGCAGTTACGGGGGGACTGGGGCCAACGTCCTGACTTTC. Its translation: CASSYGGTGANVLTF.

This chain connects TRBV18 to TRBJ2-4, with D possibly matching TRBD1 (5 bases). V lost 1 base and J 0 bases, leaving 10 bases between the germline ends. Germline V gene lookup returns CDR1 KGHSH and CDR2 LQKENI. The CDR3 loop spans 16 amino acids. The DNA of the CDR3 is TGTGCCAGCTCACCACAGGGGCCCCTAGCCAAAAACATTCAGTACTTC. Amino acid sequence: CASSPQGPLAKNIQYF. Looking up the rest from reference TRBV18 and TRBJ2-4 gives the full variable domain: NAGVMQNPRHLVRRRGQEARLRCSPMKGHSHVYWYRQLPEEGLKFMVYLQKENIIDESGMPKERFSAEFPKEGPSILRIQQVVRGDSAAYFCASSPQGPLAKNIQYFGAGTRLSVL.

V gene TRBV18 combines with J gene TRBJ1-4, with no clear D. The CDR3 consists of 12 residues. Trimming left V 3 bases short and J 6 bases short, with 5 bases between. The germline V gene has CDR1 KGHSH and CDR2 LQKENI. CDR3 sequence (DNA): TGTGCCAGCTCACCGAGTGATGAAAAACTGTTTTTT. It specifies CASSPSDEKLFF.

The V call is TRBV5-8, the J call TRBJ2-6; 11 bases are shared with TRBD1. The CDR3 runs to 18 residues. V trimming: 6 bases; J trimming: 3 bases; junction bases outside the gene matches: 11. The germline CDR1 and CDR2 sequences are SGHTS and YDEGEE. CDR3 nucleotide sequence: TGTGCCAGCATGCTACCGGGACAGGGGGTCAATGGGGCCAACGTCCTGACTTTC. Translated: CASMLPGQGVNGANVLTF.

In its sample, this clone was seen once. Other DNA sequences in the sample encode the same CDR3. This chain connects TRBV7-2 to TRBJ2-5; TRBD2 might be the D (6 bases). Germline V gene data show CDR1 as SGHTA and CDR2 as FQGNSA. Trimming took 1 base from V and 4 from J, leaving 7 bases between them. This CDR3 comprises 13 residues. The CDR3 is CASSLGRGETQYF. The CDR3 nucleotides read TGTGCCAGCAGCTTAGGGAGGGGAGAGACCCAGTACTTC.

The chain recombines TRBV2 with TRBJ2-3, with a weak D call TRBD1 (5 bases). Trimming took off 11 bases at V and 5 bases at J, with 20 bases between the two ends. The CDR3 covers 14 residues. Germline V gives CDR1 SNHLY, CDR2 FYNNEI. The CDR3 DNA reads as TGTGCCGGTACCACATGGGGCTCCGTAGATACGCAGTATTTT. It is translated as CAGTTWGSVDTQYF. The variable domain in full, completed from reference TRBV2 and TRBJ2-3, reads EPEVTQTPSHQVTQMGQEVILRCVPISNHLYFYWYRQILGQKVEFLVSFYNNEISEKSEIFDDQFSVERPDGSNFTLKIRSTKLEDSAMYFCAGTTWGSVDTQYFGPGTRLTVL.

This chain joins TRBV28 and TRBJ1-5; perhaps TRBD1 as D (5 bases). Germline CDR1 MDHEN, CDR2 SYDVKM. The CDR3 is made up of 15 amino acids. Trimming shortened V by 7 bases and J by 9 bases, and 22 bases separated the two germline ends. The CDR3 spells CASKALGQGEMPQHF. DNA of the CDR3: TGTGCCAGCAAGGCCCTTGGGCAGGGTGAAATGCCCCAGCATTTT.

The CDR3 nucleotides are TGCAGCGTGATGGCTCGGGGAGGGCAAGAGACCCAGTACTTC. This sequence encodes CSVMARGGQETQYF. The chain carries TRBV29-1 and TRBJ2-5; 7 bases are shared with TRBD2. With 6 bases clipped from V and 2 bases from J, the junction kept 9 bases outside the gene matches. CDR1 and CDR2 from the germline V gene are SQVTM and ANQGSEA. This CDR3 region has 14 residues.

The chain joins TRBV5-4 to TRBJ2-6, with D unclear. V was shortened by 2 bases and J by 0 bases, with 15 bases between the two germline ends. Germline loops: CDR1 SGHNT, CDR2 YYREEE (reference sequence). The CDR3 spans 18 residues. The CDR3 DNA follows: TGTGCCAGCAGCTTACGGCGGATCTCCTCCTCTGGGGCCAACGTCCTGACTTTC. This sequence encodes CASSLRRISSSGANVLTF.

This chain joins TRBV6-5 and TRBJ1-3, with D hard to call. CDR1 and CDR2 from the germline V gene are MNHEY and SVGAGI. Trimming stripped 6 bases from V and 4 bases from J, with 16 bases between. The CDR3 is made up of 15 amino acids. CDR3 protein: CASSQDPAGGNTIYF. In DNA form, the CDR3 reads TGTGCCAGCAGCCAAGACCCTGCAGGAGGAAACACCATATATTTT.

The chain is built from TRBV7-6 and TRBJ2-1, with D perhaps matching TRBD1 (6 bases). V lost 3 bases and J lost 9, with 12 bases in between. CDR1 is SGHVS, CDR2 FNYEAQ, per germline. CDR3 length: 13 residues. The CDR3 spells CASSFVRGGEQFF. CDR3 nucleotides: TGTGCCAGCAGCTTTGTCAGGGGTGGTGAGCAGTTCTTC. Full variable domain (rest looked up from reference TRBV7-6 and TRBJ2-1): GAGVSQSPRYKVTKRGQDVALRCDPISGHVSLYWYRQALGQGPEFLTYFNYEAQQDKSGLPNDRFSAERPEGSISTLTIQRTEQRDSAMYRCASSFVRGGEQFFGPGTRLTVL.

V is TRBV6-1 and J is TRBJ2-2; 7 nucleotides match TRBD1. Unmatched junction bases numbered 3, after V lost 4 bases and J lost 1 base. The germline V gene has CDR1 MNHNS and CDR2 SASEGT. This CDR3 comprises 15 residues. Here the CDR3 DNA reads TGTGCCAGCAGTGCTCGGACAGGGAACACCGGGGAGCTGTTTTTT. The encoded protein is CASSARTGNTGELFF.

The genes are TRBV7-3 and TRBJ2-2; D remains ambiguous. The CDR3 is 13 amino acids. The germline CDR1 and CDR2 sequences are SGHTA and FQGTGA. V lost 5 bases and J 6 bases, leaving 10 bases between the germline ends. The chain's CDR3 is CASSPNPAGELFF. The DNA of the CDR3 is TGTGCCAGCAGCCCCAACCCGGCCGGGGAGCTGTTTTTT.

The CDR3 here is CASSDGQSWVQPQHF. The DNA of the CDR3 is TGTGCCAGCAGTGACGGACAGTCGTGGGTTCAGCCCCAGCATTTT. V is TRBV6-1 and J is TRBJ1-5; TRBD1 might be the D (6 bases). CDR3 length equals 15 residues. Germline loops: CDR1 MNHNS, CDR2 SASEGT. The V end lost 3 bases, the J end lost 6 bases, and 15 bases lay between the germline ends.

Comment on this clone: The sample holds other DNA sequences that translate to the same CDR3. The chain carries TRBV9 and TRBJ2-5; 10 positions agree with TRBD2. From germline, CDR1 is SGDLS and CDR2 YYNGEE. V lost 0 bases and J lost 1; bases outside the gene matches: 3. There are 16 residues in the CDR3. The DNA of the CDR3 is TGTGCCAGCAGCGTAGGATCTAGCGGGGGCCAAGAGACCCAGTACTTC. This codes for CASSVGSSGGQETQYF.

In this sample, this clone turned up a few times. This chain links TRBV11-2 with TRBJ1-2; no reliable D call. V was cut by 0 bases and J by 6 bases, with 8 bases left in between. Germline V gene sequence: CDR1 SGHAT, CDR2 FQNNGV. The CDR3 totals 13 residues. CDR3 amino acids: CASSLDQEHGYTF. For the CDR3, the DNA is TGTGCCAGCAGCTTAGACCAGGAACATGGCTACACCTTC.